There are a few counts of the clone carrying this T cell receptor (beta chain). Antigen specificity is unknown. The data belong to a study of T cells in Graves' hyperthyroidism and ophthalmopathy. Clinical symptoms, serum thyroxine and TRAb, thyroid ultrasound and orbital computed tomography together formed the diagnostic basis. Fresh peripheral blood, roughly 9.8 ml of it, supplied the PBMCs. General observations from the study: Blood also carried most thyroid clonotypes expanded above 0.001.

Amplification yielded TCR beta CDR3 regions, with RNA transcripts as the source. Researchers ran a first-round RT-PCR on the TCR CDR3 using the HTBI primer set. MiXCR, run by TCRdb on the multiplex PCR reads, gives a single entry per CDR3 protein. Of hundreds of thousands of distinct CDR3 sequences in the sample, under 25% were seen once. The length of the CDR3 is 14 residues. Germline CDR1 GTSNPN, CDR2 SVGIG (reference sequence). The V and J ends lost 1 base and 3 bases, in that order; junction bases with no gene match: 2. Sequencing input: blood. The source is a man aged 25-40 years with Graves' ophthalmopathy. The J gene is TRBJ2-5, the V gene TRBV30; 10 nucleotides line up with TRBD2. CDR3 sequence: CAWSDGLAEETQYF. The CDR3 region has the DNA TGTGCCTGGAGTGATGGACTAGCGGAAGAGACCCAGTACTTC.